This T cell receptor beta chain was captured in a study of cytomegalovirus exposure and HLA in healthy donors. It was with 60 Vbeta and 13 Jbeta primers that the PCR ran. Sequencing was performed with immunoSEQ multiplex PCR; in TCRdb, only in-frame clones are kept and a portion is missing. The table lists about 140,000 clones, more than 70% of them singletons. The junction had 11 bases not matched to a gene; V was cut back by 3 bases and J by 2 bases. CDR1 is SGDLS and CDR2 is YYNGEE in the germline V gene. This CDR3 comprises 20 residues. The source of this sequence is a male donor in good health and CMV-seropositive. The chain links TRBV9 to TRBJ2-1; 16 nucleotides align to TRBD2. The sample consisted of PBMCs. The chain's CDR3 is CASSARPGTSGRAPYNEQFF. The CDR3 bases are TGTGCCAGCAGCGCCAGACCCGGGACTAGCGGGAGGGCACCCTACAATGAGCAGTTCTTC.